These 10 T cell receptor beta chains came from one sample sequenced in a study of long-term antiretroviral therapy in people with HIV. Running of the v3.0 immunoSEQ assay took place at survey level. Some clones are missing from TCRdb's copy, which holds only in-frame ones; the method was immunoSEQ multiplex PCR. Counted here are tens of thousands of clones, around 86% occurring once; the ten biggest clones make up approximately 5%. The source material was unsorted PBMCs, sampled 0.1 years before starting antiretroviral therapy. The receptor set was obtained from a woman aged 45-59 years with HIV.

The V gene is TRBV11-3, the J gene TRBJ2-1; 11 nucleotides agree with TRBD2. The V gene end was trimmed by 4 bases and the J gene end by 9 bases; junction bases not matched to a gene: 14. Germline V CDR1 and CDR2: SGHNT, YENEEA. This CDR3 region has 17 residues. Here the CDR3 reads CASSSQGSGGDWGEQFF. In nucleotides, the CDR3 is TGTGCCAGCAGCTCGCAGGGTAGCGGGGGGGATTGGGGTGAGCAGTTCTTC.

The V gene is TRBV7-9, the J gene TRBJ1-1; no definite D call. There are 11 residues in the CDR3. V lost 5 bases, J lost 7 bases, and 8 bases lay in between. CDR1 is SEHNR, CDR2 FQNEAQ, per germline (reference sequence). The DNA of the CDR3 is TGTGCCAGCAGCCAAGGTGGTGAAGCTTTCTTT. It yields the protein CASSQGGEAFF.

The CDR3 region is CASSPDHYEQYF. DNA of the CDR3: TGTGCCAGCAGCCCAGACCACTACGAGCAGTACTTC. The rearrangement joins TRBV7-2 to TRBJ2-7; D not certain. CDR1 is SGHTA, CDR2 FQGNSA, per germline. Between the trimmed V and J ends, which lost 5 bases and 3 bases, there was a span of 8 bases. This CDR3 region has 12 residues.

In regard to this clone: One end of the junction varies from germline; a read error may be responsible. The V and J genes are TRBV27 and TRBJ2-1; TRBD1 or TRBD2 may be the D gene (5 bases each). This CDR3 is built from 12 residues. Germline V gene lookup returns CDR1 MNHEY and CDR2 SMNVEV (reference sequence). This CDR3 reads CASSLTGTILLF. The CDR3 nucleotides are TGTGCCAGCAGTTTAACGGGGACGATCCTACTCTTC.

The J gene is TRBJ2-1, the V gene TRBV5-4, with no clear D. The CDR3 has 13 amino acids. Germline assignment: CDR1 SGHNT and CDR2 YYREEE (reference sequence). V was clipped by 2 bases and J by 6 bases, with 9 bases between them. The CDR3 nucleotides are TGTGCCAGCAGCTTTGGTCCGAGCAATGAGCAGTTCTTC. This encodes CASSFGPSNEQFF. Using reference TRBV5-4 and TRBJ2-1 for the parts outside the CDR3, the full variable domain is ETGVTQSPTHLIKTRGQQVTLRCSSQSGHNTVSWYQQALGQGPQFIFQYYREEENGRGNFPPRFSGLQFPNYSSELNVNALELDDSALYLCASSFGPSNEQFFGPGTRLTVL.

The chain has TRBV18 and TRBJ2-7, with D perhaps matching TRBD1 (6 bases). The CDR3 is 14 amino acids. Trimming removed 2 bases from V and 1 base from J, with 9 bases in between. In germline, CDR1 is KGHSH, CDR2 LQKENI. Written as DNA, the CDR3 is TGTGCCAGCTCACCAGGAGGACAGTCCTACGAGCAGTACTTC. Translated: CASSPGGQSYEQYF.

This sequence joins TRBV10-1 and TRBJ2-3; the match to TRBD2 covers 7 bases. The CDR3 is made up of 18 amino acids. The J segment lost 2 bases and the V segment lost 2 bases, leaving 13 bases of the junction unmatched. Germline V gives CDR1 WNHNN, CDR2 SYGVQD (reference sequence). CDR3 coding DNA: TGCGCCAGCAGTGAGCCGAAGGGAGACAGCGGGGTCACAGATACGCAGTATTTT. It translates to CASSEPKGDSGVTDTQYF.

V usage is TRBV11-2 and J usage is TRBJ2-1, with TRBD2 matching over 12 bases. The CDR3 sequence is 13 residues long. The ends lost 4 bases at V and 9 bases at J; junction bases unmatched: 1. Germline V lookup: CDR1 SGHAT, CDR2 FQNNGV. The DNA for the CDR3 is TGTGCCAGCAGCTCGGGACTAGCGGGTGAGCAGTTCTTC. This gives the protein CASSSGLAGEQFF.

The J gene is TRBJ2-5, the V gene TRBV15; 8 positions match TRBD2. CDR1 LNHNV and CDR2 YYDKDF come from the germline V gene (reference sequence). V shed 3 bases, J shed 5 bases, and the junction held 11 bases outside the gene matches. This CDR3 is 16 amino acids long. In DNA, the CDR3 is TGTGCCACCAGCAGCGCGAAGCGGGAGTATCTGGAGACCCAGTACTTC. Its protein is CATSSAKREYLETQYF. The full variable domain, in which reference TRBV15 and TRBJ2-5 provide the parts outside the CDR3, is DAMVIQNPRYQVTQFGKPVTLSCSQTLNHNVMYWYQQKSSQAPKLLFHYYDKDFNNEADTPDNFQSRRPNTSFCFLDIRSPGLGDTAMYLCATSSAKREYLETQYFGPGTRLLVL.

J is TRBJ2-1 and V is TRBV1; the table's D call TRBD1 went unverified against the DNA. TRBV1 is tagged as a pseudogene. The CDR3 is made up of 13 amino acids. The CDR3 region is CTSPTGIGNEQFF. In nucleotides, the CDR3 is TGCACCAGCCCGACAGGGATTGGCAATGAGCAGTTCTTC.